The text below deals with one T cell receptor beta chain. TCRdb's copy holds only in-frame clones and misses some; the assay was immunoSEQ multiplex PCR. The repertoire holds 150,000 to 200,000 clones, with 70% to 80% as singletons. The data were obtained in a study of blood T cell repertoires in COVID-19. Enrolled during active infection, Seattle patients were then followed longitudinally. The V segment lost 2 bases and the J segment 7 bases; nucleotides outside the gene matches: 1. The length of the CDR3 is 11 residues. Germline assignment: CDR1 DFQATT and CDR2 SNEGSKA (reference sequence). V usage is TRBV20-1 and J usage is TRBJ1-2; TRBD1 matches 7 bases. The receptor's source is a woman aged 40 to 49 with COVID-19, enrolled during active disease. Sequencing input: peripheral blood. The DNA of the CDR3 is TGCAGTGCTAGAAAGGGGGCTGGCTACACCTTC. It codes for CSARKGAGYTF.